Shown below are 32 T cell receptor beta chains from a single sample sequenced in a study of CD8+ T cells in alopecia areata. Reverse transcription of extracted RNA yielded cDNA, which provided the sequencing template. Libraries were prepared by immunoSEQ multiplex PCR; TCRdb keeps only in-frame clonotypes and omits some of them. This table has roughly 250,000 clones, roughly two thirds appearing once. The sample here was CD4+ T cells sorted from blood, taken at week 0. These receptors originate from a human donor with alopecia areata.

This rearrangement joins TRBV11-2 to TRBJ1-6; tentative D call: TRBD1 (6 bases). Germline CDR1 reads SGHAT; CDR2 reads FQNNGV. This CDR3 region has 15 residues. V was cut by 6 bases and J by 6 bases, with 15 bases left in between. In DNA form, the CDR3 reads TGTGCCAGCAGTCTGGACAGACCAGTTAATTCACCCCTCCACTTT. Translated: CASSLDRPVNSPLHF.

The chain employs TRBV2 and TRBJ2-7; 8 bases align to TRBD1. The CDR3 runs 12 residues. CDR1 SNHLY and CDR2 FYNNEI come from the germline V gene. J gave up 2 bases and V 7 bases, and 1 base lay outside the gene matches. In nucleotides, the CDR3 is TGTGCCAGCAAACAGGGGGCCTACGAGCAGTACTTC. Translation gives CASKQGAYEQYF.

The chain carries TRBV5-5 and TRBJ1-5; D not resolved. V lost 0 bases and J 11 bases, leaving 15 bases between the germline ends. CDR3 size: 14 residues. Germline-derived CDR1 and CDR2 are SGHKS and YYEKEE (reference sequence). This CDR3 is CASSLAGESFSQHF. The CDR3 DNA is TGTGCCAGCAGCTTGGCCGGGGAGAGTTTCTCCCAGCATTTT.

The chain combines TRBV7-8 with TRBJ2-5; TRBD1 is a possible D gene (6 bases). With 1 base removed from V and 1 base from J, the gap between germline ends came to 22 bases. The CDR3 consists of 19 residues. Germline values: CDR1 SGHVS, CDR2 FQNEAQ. Here the CDR3 reads CASSLGPRVGAGLQETQYF. The CDR3 DNA reads as TGTGCCAGCAGCTTAGGCCCCAGGGTGGGGGCAGGGCTCCAAGAGACCCAGTACTTC.

The rearrangement uses TRBV29-1 and TRBJ1-1; D remains ambiguous. CDR1 SQVTM and CDR2 ANQGSEA come from the germline V gene. V was pared by 4 bases and J by 5 bases, with 11 bases between. The CDR3 totals 12 residues. The CDR3 DNA is TGCAGCGTTGGTCAGGTCGGGACTGAAGCTTTCTTT. Translating it yields CSVGQVGTEAFF.

The chain has TRBV29-1 and TRBJ2-3, with 10 positions matching TRBD2. CDR3 size: 14 residues. V dropped 6 bases and J dropped 4; count of bases not matched to a gene: 7. The V gene's germline CDR1 is SQVTM and CDR2 ANQGSEA. This chain's CDR3 is CSVRTSGISDTQYF. The CDR3 DNA is TGCAGCGTCCGGACTAGCGGTATTTCAGATACGCAGTATTTT.

In its sample, this clone was seen once. The V gene is TRBV10-3, the J gene TRBJ2-1; TRBD1 agrees at 10 bases. CDR3 length: 11 residues. In germline, CDR1 is ENHRY, CDR2 SYGVKD. V trimming: 10 bases; J trimming: 8 bases; junction bases outside the gene matches: 2. CDR3 sequence reads: CATTGGDEQFF. DNA for the CDR3: TGTGCCACGACAGGGGGCGATGAGCAGTTCTTC.

This clone was recorded a few times. CDR3 DNA: TGTGCCAGCCACTCGACTTACTCCTACGAGCAGTACTTC. Translated: CASHSTYSYEQYF. The chain recombines TRBV6-5 with TRBJ2-7, with D uncertain. Germline CDR1 and CDR2: MNHEY and SVGAGI. V lost 8 bases, J lost 0 bases, and 11 bases lay in between. This CDR3 is built from 13 residues.

As for this clone: Other DNA sequences of this sample code for an identical CDR3. The chain has TRBV5-1 and TRBJ2-7; D is unresolved. CDR1 SGHRS and CDR2 YFSETQ come from the germline V gene. The CDR3 totals 14 residues. Trimming pared 4 bases from V and 0 bases from J, leaving 11 bases between. In DNA, the CDR3 is TGCGCCAGCAGCCTCCAAGGGTCCTCCTACGAGCAGTACTTC. It encodes CASSLQGSSYEQYF.

This clone appeared a single time. The chain combines TRBV30 with TRBJ1-1; D gene ambiguous. The CDR3 has 10 residues. V was trimmed by 4 bases and J by 6 bases, leaving 6 bases between them. CDR1 is GTSNPN, CDR2 SVGIG, per germline (reference sequence). The CDR3 sequence is CAWIQAEAFF. CDR3 DNA: TGTGCCTGGATTCAGGCTGAAGCTTTCTTT.

This clone appeared a few times. The same CDR3 can be traced to other DNA sequences in this sample. The gene calls are TRBV9 and TRBJ2-1, with no clear D. The germline V gene encodes CDR1 SGDLS and CDR2 YYNGEE. V was trimmed by 4 bases and J by 6 bases, leaving 8 bases between them. The CDR3 consists of 12 residues. The chain's CDR3 is CASSRESNEQFF. CDR3 bases: TGTGCCAGCAGCAGGGAAAGCAATGAGCAGTTCTTC.

Remarks on this clone: The same CDR3 can be traced to other DNA sequences in this sample. The chain employs TRBV2 and TRBJ1-5; D gene uncertain. V lost 2 bases, J lost 1 base, and 0 bases lay in between. Germline V CDR1 and CDR2: SNHLY, FYNNEI. The CDR3 covers 12 residues. CDR3 sequence: CASSESNQPQHF. The CDR3 nucleotides are TGTGCCAGCAGTGAAAGCAATCAGCCCCAGCATTTT.

The V call is TRBV10-3, the J call TRBJ2-5; 7 nucleotides match TRBD1. CDR3 length equals 13 residues. The V segment lost 8 bases and the J segment 5 bases; nucleotides outside the gene matches: 8. The germline V gene has CDR1 ENHRY and CDR2 SYGVKD. The CDR3 DNA is TGTGCCATCCATGACAGGGTCGGGGAGACCCAGTACTTC. This gives the protein CAIHDRVGETQYF.

The chain is built from TRBV2 and TRBJ2-3; D may correspond to TRBD1 or TRBD2 (5 bases each). CDR3 size: 16 residues. CDR1 is SNHLY and CDR2 is FYNNEI in the germline V gene. Trimming removed 6 bases from V and 6 bases from J, with 22 bases in between. CDR3 residues: CASSNRDRRARDTQYF. The CDR3 region has the DNA TGTGCCAGCAGCAACCGGGACCGCCGGGCGCGGGATACGCAGTATTTT.

J is TRBJ1-2 and V is TRBV15, with no clear D. This CDR3 comprises 15 residues. Germline values: CDR1 LNHNV, CDR2 YYDKDF (reference sequence). The V and J ends lost 0 bases and 2 bases respectively, with 10 bases between them. The CDR3 reads CATSRDFPENYGYTF. CDR3 nucleotides: TGTGCCACCAGCAGAGATTTCCCCGAGAACTATGGCTACACCTTC.

The chain recombines TRBV15 with TRBJ1-2, with a weak D call TRBD1 (5 bases). The V gene's germline CDR1 is LNHNV and CDR2 YYDKDF (reference sequence). This CDR3 is built from 14 residues. Trimming removed 4 bases from V and 7 bases from J, with 16 bases in between. CDR3 in amino acids: CATSTRPGLSGYTF. CDR3 in DNA: TGTGCCACCAGCACTAGACCGGGGCTAAGTGGCTACACCTTC.

The chain employs TRBV20-1 and TRBJ2-3, with D hard to call. The V end lost 6 bases, the J end lost 8 bases, and 12 bases lay between the germline ends. Germline lookup yields CDR1 DFQATT and CDR2 SNEGSKA (reference sequence). This CDR3 has 11 amino acids. The CDR3 spells CSAPSRGTQYF. As DNA, the CDR3 is TGCAGTGCCCCCTCTCGCGGTACGCAGTATTTT.

The chain combines TRBV18 with TRBJ2-1, with TRBD1 identical over 9 bases. Per germline, CDR1 KGHSH and CDR2 LQKENI. J lost 6 bases, V lost 6 bases, and 9 bases had no gene match. This CDR3 comprises 15 residues. The DNA for the CDR3 is TGTGCCAGCTCCCGTACGGGACAGGGAGTCAATGAGCAGTTCTTC. Its translation: CASSRTGQGVNEQFF. The variable domain in full, with the rest retrieved from reference TRBV18 and TRBJ2-1, is NAGVMQNPRHLVRRRGQEARLRCSPMKGHSHVYWYRQLPEEGLKFMVYLQKENIIDESGMPKERFSAEFPKEGPSILRIQQVVRGDSAAYFCASSRTGQGVNEQFFGPGTRLTVL.

This chain links TRBV29-1 with TRBJ2-5, with D uncertain. Germline V CDR1 and CDR2: SQVTM, ANQGSEA. With 0 bases removed from V and 0 bases from J, the gap between germline ends came to 8 bases. This CDR3 region has 14 residues. CDR3 protein: CSVEDRVDQETQYF. The CDR3 region has the DNA TGCAGCGTTGAAGATCGGGTAGACCAAGAGACCCAGTACTTC.

This clone was counted a single time. The chain combines TRBV18 with TRBJ2-7; D not resolved. Germline assignment: CDR1 KGHSH and CDR2 LQKENI. The length of the CDR3 is 12 residues. Trimming removed 3 bases at V and 2 bases at J, with 5 bases between. The CDR3 reads CASSPSAYEQYF. The CDR3 DNA reads as TGTGCCAGCTCACCGTCTGCCTACGAGCAGTACTTC.

This rearrangement joins TRBV25-1 to TRBJ2-1; 7 nucleotides line up with TRBD1. V was clipped by 7 bases and J by 2 bases; unmatched bases: 8. The CDR3 consists of 15 residues. Germline CDR1 reads MGHDK; CDR2 reads SYGVNS. CDR3 in DNA: TGTGCCAGCAACCGACAGGGAAGGGCCTACAATGAGCAGTTCTTC. It encodes CASNRQGRAYNEQFF.

The chain joins TRBV29-1 to TRBJ1-2; TRBD1 matches 7 bases. J was trimmed by 4 bases and V by 5 bases; bases with no gene match: 7. The CDR3 has 13 amino acids. Germline lookup yields CDR1 SQVTM and CDR2 ANQGSEA. As DNA, the CDR3 is TGCAGCGTTTCCAACGACAGGGCCTATGGCTACACCTTC. This sequence encodes CSVSNDRAYGYTF.

In its sample, this clone was seen a few times. The chain uses TRBV6-6 and TRBJ1-1; no reliable D call. CDR1 MNHNY and CDR2 SVGAGI come from the germline V gene (reference sequence). The CDR3 consists of 12 residues. The germline V and J ends were trimmed by 3 bases and 7 bases, with 9 bases remaining between them. CDR3 in DNA: TGTGCCAGCAGTTATGACATTGGTGAAGCTTTCTTT. Translating gives CASSYDIGEAFF.

V is TRBV6-1 and J is TRBJ2-6, with D tentatively TRBD1 or TRBD2 (5 bases each). CDR1 and CDR2 (germline): MNHNS, SASEGT. CDR3 length: 15 amino acids. The V gene lost 5 bases and the J gene lost 2 bases, with 10 bases spanning the gap. In DNA, the CDR3 is TGTGCCAGCAGTCCCCCGGGACCTGGGGCCAACGTCCTGACTTTC. Translating it yields CASSPPGPGANVLTF.

V and J are TRBV30 and TRBJ1-6; unclear D gene. The V gene's germline CDR1 is GTSNPN and CDR2 SVGIG (reference sequence). This CDR3 comprises 16 residues. V was clipped by 4 bases and J by 5 bases, with 18 bases between them. The CDR3 DNA reads TGTGCCTGGACGTGGCGCTCCGGGCAGAATAATTCACCCCTCCACTTT. Its translation is CAWTWRSGQNNSPLHF.

Comment on this clone: The same CDR3 can be traced to other DNA sequences in this sample. The V and J genes are TRBV29-1 and TRBJ2-3; D gene uncertain. Germline CDR1 and CDR2: SQVTM and ANQGSEA. This CDR3 contains 12 residues. Trimming shortened V by 3 bases and J by 1 base, and 5 bases separated the two germline ends. In nucleotides, the CDR3 is TGCAGCGTTGACGGGCGCACAGATACGCAGTATTTT. As protein: CSVDGRTDTQYF.

The rearrangement links TRBV7-2 to TRBJ2-1; D not resolved. Germline V gene sequence: CDR1 SGHTA, CDR2 FQGNSA. Between the trimmed V and J ends, which lost 5 bases and 1 base, there was a span of 12 bases. This CDR3 has 15 amino acids. CDR3 region: CASSRSAESYNEQFF. The CDR3 nucleotides are TGTGCCAGCAGCCGATCCGCGGAGTCCTACAATGAGCAGTTCTTC.

This clone was detected a few times. The J gene is TRBJ2-7, the V gene TRBV2; 9 bases are shared with TRBD1. Germline CDR1 is SNHLY and CDR2 is FYNNEI. J lost 5 bases, V lost 4 bases, and 6 bases had no gene match. The CDR3 covers 14 residues. CDR3 residues: CASSAGTGLHEQYF. The CDR3 bases are TGTGCCAGCAGTGCCGGGACAGGGCTCCACGAGCAGTACTTC.

This chain uses TRBV6-5 with TRBJ2-7; D is possibly TRBD2 (6 bases). Germline values: CDR1 MNHEY, CDR2 SVGAGI. The CDR3 runs 12 residues. With 2 bases removed from V and 6 bases from J, the gap between germline ends came to 8 bases. The CDR3 DNA sequence: TGTGCCAGCAGTTACCGGAGGGCCGAGCAGTACTTC. It codes for CASSYRRAEQYF.

The rearrangement links TRBV5-6 to TRBJ1-3; D ambiguous. V gave up 1 base and J gave up 0 bases, with 8 bases separating them. This CDR3 is built from 15 residues. Looked up from germline, CDR1 is SGHDT and CDR2 is YYEEEE. The CDR3: CASSLLSGSGNTIYF. The CDR3 DNA follows: TGTGCCAGCAGCTTGCTCAGCGGCTCTGGAAACACCATATATTTT. The full variable domain, with the rest looked up from reference TRBV5-6 and TRBJ1-3, is DAGVTQSPTHLIKTRGQQVTLRCSPKSGHDTVSWYQQALGQGPQFIFQYYEEEERQRGNFPDRFSGHQFPNYSSELNVNALLLGDSALYLCASSLLSGSGNTIYFGEGSWLTVV.

This clone was observed a few times. The gene calls are TRBV30 and TRBJ1-4, with 9 bases matching TRBD1. This CDR3 spans 13 amino acids. The germline CDR1 and CDR2 sequences are GTSNPN and SVGIG (reference sequence). V was pared by 4 bases and J by 7 bases, with 4 bases of the junction left unmatched. Here the CDR3 DNA reads TGTGCCTGGAACCGGGACAGGGCTGAAAAACTGTTTTTT. This gives the protein CAWNRDRAEKLFF.

In this sample, this clone turned up a few times. V gene TRBV11-2 combines with J gene TRBJ2-7, with 7 bases fitting TRBD2. Trimming took 6 bases from V and 2 from J; bases not matched to a gene: 7. The CDR3 totals 14 residues. CDR1 SGHAT and CDR2 FQNNGV come from the germline V gene. As DNA, the CDR3 is TGTGCCAGCAGTTCCCGGGACTACCCCTACGAGCAGTACTTC. Translated, it gives CASSSRDYPYEQYF.